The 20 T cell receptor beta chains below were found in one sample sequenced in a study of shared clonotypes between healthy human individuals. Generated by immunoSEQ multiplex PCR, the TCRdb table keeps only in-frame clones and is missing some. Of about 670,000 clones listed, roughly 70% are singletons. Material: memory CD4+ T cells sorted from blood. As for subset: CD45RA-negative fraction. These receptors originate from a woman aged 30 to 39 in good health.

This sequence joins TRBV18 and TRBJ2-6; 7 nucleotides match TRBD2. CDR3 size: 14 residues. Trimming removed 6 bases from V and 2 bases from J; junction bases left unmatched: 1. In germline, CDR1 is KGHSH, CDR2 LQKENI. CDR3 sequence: CASSAGAGANVLTF. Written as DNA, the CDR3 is TGTGCCAGCTCCGCGGGGGCTGGGGCCAACGTCCTGACTTTC.

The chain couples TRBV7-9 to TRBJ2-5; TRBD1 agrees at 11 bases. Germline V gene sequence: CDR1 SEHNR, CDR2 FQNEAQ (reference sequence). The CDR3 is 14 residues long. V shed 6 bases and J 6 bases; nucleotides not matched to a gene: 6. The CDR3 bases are TGTGCCAGCAGGGACAGGGGGCCAGTCAAGACCCAGTACTTC. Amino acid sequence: CASRDRGPVKTQYF.

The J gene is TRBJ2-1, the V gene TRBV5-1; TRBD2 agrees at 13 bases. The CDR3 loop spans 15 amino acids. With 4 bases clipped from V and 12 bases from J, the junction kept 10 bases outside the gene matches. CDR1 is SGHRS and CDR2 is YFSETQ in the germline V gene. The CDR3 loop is CASSLRTSGSSGQFF. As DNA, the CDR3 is TGCGCCAGCAGCCTGCGGACTAGCGGGAGCTCGGGGCAGTTCTTC.

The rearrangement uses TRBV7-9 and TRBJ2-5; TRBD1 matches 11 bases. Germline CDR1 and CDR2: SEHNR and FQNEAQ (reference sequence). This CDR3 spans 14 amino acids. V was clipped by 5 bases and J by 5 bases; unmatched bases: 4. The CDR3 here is CASSLGQGAETQYF. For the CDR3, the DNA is TGTGCCAGCAGCCTCGGACAGGGGGCCGAGACCCAGTACTTC.

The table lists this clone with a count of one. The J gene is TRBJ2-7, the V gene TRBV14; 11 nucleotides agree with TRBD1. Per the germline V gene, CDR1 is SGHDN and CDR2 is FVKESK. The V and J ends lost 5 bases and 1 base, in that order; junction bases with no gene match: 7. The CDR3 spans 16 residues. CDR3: CASSNIGQGASYEQYF. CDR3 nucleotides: TGTGCCAGCAGCAACATAGGACAGGGGGCATCCTACGAGCAGTACTTC.

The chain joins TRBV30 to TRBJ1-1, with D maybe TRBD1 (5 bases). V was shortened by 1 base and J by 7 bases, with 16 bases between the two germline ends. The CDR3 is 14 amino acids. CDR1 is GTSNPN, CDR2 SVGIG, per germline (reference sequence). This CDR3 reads CAWSDQGRGDEAFF. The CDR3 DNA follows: TGTGCCTGGAGTGATCAGGGTCGGGGGGATGAAGCTTTCTTT.

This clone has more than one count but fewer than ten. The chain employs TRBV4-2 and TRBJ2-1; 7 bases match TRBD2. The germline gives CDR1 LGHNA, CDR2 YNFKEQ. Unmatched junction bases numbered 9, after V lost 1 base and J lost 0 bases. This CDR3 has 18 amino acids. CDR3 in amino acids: CASSQVTSARSSYNEQFF. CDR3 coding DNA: TGTGCCAGCAGCCAAGTTACTAGCGCACGCAGCTCCTACAATGAGCAGTTCTTC.

As DNA, the CDR3 is TGCAGCGTTGCTAGCGGGACAAACAATGAGCAGTTCTTC. It encodes CSVASGTNNEQFF. The chain carries TRBV29-1 and TRBJ2-1; 9 bases map to TRBD2. This CDR3 has 13 residues. Germline CDR1 reads SQVTM; CDR2 reads ANQGSEA. After removal of 4 bases from V and 5 bases from J, the junction contained 3 bases not matched to a gene.

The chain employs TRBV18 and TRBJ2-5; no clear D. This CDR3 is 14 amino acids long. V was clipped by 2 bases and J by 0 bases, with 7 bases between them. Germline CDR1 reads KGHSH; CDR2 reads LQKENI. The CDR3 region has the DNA TGTGCCAGCTCACCAGCAGGTTACCAAGAGACCCAGTACTTC. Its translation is CASSPAGYQETQYF.

CDR3 bases: TGTGCCAGCAGTGGACTAGCGGGAGTACAGACCCAGTACTTC. Protein: CASSGLAGVQTQYF. The chain employs TRBV2 and TRBJ2-5; 12 bases line up with TRBD2. This CDR3 spans 14 amino acids. Germline CDR1 reads SNHLY; CDR2 reads FYNNEI. Germline trimming cut 4 bases from V and 6 bases from J; bases unmatched to any gene: 3.

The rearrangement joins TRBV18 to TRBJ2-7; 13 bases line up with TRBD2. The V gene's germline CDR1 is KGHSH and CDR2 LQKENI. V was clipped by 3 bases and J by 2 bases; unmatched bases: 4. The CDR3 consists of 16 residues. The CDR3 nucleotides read TGTGCCAGCTCACCCCAACTAGCGGGAGGGACCTACGAGCAGTACTTC. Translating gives CASSPQLAGGTYEQYF.

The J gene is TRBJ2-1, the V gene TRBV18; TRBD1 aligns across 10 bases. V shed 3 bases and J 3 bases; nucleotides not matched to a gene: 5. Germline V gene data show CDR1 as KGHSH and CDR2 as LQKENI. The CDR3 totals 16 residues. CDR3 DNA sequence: TGTGCCAGCTCACCCGGGACAGGGGTTGGCTACAATGAGCAGTTCTTC. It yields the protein CASSPGTGVGYNEQFF.

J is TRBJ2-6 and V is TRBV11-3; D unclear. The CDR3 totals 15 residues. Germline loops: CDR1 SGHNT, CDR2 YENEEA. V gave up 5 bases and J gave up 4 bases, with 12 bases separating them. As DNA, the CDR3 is TGTGCCAGCAGCCGCGGAACCACGGGGGCCAACGTCCTGACTTTC. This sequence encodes CASSRGTTGANVLTF.

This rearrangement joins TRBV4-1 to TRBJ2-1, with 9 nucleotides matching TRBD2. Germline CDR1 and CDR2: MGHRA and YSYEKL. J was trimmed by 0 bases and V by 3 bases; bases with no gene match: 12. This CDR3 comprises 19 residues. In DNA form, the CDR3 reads TGCGCCAGCAGCCACCCTAAGGGACTAGCTCGGAGCTCCTACAATGAGCAGTTCTTC. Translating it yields CASSHPKGLARSSYNEQFF.

The CDR3 reads CASSLRGAPYEQFF. The DNA of the CDR3 is TGTGCCAGCAGTTTAAGGGGGGCGCCTTATGAGCAGTTCTTC. The chain combines TRBV27 with TRBJ2-1; tentatively, D is TRBD1 or TRBD2 (6 bases each). Per germline, CDR1 MNHEY and CDR2 SMNVEV (reference sequence). The CDR3 sequence is 14 residues long. The germline V and J ends were trimmed by 2 bases and 8 bases, with 13 bases remaining between them.

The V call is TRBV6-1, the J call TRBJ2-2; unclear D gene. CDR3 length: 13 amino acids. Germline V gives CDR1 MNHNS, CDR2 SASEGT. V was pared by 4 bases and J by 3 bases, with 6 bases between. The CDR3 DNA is TGTGCCAGCAGTGTGCAAGACACCGGGGAGCTGTTTTTT. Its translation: CASSVQDTGELFF.

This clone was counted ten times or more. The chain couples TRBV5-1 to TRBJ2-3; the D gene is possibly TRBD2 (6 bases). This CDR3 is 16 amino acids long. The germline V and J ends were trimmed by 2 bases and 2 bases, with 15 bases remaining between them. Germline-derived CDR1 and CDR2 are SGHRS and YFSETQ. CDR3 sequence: CASSFSSGGNTDTQYF. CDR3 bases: TGCGCCAGCAGCTTTTCGTCTGGCGGGAACACAGATACGCAGTATTTT. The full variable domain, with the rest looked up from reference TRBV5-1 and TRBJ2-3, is KAGVTQTPRYLIKTRGQQVTLSCSPISGHRSVSWYQQTPGQGLQFLFEYFSETQRNKGNFPGRFSGRQFSNSRSEMNVSTLELGDSALYLCASSFSSGGNTDTQYFGPGTRLTVL.

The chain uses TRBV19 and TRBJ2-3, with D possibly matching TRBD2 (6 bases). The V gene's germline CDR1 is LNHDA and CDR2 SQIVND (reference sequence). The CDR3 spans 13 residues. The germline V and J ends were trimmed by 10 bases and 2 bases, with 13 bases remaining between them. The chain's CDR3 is CATAGRATDTQYF. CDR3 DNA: TGTGCCACCGCGGGAAGGGCCACAGATACGCAGTATTTT.

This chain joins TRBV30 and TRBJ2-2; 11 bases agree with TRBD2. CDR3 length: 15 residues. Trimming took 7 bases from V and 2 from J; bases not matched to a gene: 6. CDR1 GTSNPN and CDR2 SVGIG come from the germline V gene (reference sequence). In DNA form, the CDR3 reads TGTGCCTCCCTTAGCGGGAGGGCAAACACCGGGGAGCTGTTTTTT. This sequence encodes CASLSGRANTGELFF.

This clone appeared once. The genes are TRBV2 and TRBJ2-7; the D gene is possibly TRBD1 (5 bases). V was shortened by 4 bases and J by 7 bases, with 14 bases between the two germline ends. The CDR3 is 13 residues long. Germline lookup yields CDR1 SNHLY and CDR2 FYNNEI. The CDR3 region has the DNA TGTGCCAGCAGTGGGGCCAGGGTTGGAGAGCAGTACTTC. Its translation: CASSGARVGEQYF.